The subject of this entry is one TCR beta chain. The data were obtained in a study of blood T cell repertoires in COVID-19. Some clones are missing from TCRdb's copy, which holds only in-frame ones; the method was immunoSEQ multiplex PCR. The sample holds over 95,000 clones, roughly 79% seen once. The sequenced sample was peripheral blood. The sequence came from a human donor in a cohort sampled during active COVID-19.

CDR3 sequence: CASSQTRDSYYGYTF. The CDR3 nucleotides read TGCGCCAGCAGCCAAACCCGGGACAGCTACTATGGCTACACCTTC. The V and J genes are TRBV4-1 and TRBJ1-2; 7 bases are shared with TRBD1. Germline V gives CDR1 MGHRA, CDR2 YSYEKL. The CDR3 has 15 residues. After removal of 2 bases from V and 3 bases from J, the junction contained 6 bases not matched to a gene.